This passage covers 15 T cell receptor beta chains from one sample sequenced in a study of OX40 agonist ivuxolimab in advanced cancers. Clones were read by immunoSEQ multiplex PCR, and TCRdb kept only the in-frame ones, dropping some. The repertoire has 70,000 to 90,000 clones, roughly 80% of them found once; the top ten carry under 7.5%. Sequencing was performed on CD4+ or CD8+ T cells sorted from blood, taken in a trial of the OX40 agonist ivuxolimab. These receptors all come from an adult with an advanced solid tumor such as melanoma, head and neck, liver or kidney cancer.

This chain joins TRBV6-6 and TRBJ1-2; D may be TRBD1 (6 bases). The V gene's germline CDR1 is MNHNY and CDR2 SVGAGI (reference sequence). CDR3 length: 13 amino acids. The V end was cut by 5 bases, the J end by 2 bases, with 9 bases between. The CDR3, as DNA: TGTGCCAGCAGTACTCAGGGGAACTATGGCTACACCTTC. Its protein is CASSTQGNYGYTF.

J is TRBJ2-6 and V is TRBV16, with D hard to call. CDR3 size: 16 residues. Germline lookup yields CDR1 KGHSY and CDR2 FQNENV. The V end was cut by 5 bases, the J end by 0 bases, with 11 bases between. Here the CDR3 DNA reads TGTGCCAGCAGCTTTCGCAGGCTCTCTGGGGCCAACGTCCTGACTTTC. Translating it yields CASSFRRLSGANVLTF.

The chain is built from TRBV29-1 and TRBJ1-2, with 7 positions matching TRBD1. The length of the CDR3 is 10 residues. With V trimmed by 6 bases and J by 7 bases, 2 bases remained unmatched. In germline, CDR1 is SQVTM, CDR2 ANQGSEA. This CDR3 reads CSVGTVGYTF. CDR3 DNA: TGCAGCGTCGGGACAGTTGGCTACACCTTC.

The chain employs TRBV18 and TRBJ1-1, with a weak D call TRBD1 (5 bases). Germline V CDR1 and CDR2: KGHSH, LQKENI. Trimming took 8 bases from V and 1 from J, leaving 8 bases between them. The CDR3 is 12 residues long. CDR3 residues: CASATANTEAFF. In DNA form, the CDR3 reads TGTGCCAGCGCGACAGCGAACACTGAAGCTTTCTTT. Combining the CDR3 with reference TRBV18 and TRBJ1-1 gives the whole variable domain NAGVMQNPRHLVRRRGQEARLRCSPMKGHSHVYWYRQLPEEGLKFMVYLQKENIIDESGMPKERFSAEFPKEGPSILRIQQVVRGDSAAYFCASATANTEAFFGQGTRLTVV.

This clone was seen more than once but under ten times. This chain joins TRBV7-9 and TRBJ1-1; the D is unclear. The CDR3 length is 12 residues. V was clipped by 2 bases and J by 7 bases, with 8 bases between them. In germline, CDR1 is SEHNR, CDR2 FQNEAQ (reference sequence). The CDR3 loop is CASSLLSLEAFF. For the CDR3, the DNA is TGTGCCAGCAGCTTATTGTCCCTTGAAGCTTTCTTT.

V is TRBV19 and J is TRBJ2-6; 9 nucleotides match TRBD1. V trimming: 1 base; J trimming: 2 bases; junction bases outside the gene matches: 3. This CDR3 has 17 amino acids. Looked up from germline, CDR1 is LNHDA and CDR2 is SQIVND (reference sequence). CDR3 loop: CASSIGQGEAGANVLTF. DNA of the CDR3: TGTGCCAGTAGTATAGGACAGGGGGAGGCTGGGGCCAACGTCCTGACTTTC.

The genes are TRBV7-2 and TRBJ2-3; no definite D call. The V gene's germline CDR1 is SGHTA and CDR2 FQGNSA. V lost 2 bases, J lost 2 bases, and 11 bases lay in between. The CDR3 is made up of 15 amino acids. CDR3 region: CASSLRQAVTDTQYF. CDR3 nucleotide sequence: TGTGCCAGCAGCTTAAGGCAGGCTGTCACAGATACGCAGTATTTT.

V usage is TRBV30 and J usage is TRBJ2-4, with D perhaps TRBD1 or TRBD2 (5 bases each). The CDR3 consists of 15 residues. Trimming took 1 base from V and 8 from J, leaving 18 bases between them. The germline gives CDR1 GTSNPN, CDR2 SVGIG (reference sequence). The CDR3 sequence is CAWSAQSRLGDIQYF. CDR3 bases: TGTGCCTGGAGTGCACAATCCCGCTTGGGGGACATTCAGTACTTC.

The chain recombines TRBV5-4 with TRBJ2-5; weak D call: TRBD1 (5 bases). The CDR3 spans 12 residues. Germline V gene sequence: CDR1 SGHNT, CDR2 YYREEE (reference sequence). V was shortened by 5 bases and J by 2 bases, with 7 bases between the two germline ends. The CDR3 DNA reads TGTGCCAGCAGGACAGATCAAGAGACCCAGTACTTC. It translates to CASRTDQETQYF.

The chain is built from TRBV27 and TRBJ2-1; 8 nucleotides align to TRBD2. CDR1 MNHEY and CDR2 SMNVEV come from the germline V gene (reference sequence). The CDR3 is 16 amino acids. V shed 0 bases, J shed 2 bases, and the junction held 3 bases outside the gene matches. CDR3 DNA: TGTGCCAGCAGTTTATCGTTCGGGGGGGCCTACAATGAGCAGTTCTTC. It yields the protein CASSLSFGGAYNEQFF.

This chain joins TRBV7-9 and TRBJ2-1; D is unresolved. There are 13 residues in the CDR3. Germline V lookup: CDR1 SEHNR, CDR2 FQNEAQ (reference sequence). V lost 5 bases to trimming and J lost 8 bases, with 13 bases between them. CDR3 loop: CASSPPLGYEQFF. CDR3 coding DNA: TGTGCCAGCAGCCCGCCGCTGGGGTATGAGCAGTTCTTC. Full variable domain (outside the CDR3, taken from reference TRBV7-9 and TRBJ2-1): DTGVSQNPRHKITKRGQNVTFRCDPISEHNRLYWYRQTLGQGPEFLTYFQNEAQLEKSRLLSDRFSAERPKGSFSTLEIQRTEQGDSAMYLCASSPPLGYEQFFGPGTRLTVL.

The V gene is TRBV7-9, the J gene TRBJ2-2; the D gene is possibly TRBD2 (6 bases). The CDR3 is 15 residues long. V was trimmed by 8 bases and J by 2 bases, leaving 15 bases between them. The germline V gene encodes CDR1 SEHNR and CDR2 FQNEAQ (reference sequence). The CDR3 DNA reads as TGTGCCAGCGGGGGGACCGGGGCCAACACCGGGGAGCTGTTTTTT. It yields the protein CASGGTGANTGELFF.

The chain employs TRBV7-9 and TRBJ2-1, with 7 positions matching TRBD2. The CDR3 has 15 residues. CDR1 and CDR2 (germline): SEHNR, FQNEAQ (reference sequence). Trimming removed 1 base from V and 2 bases from J; junction bases left unmatched: 2. CDR3 region: CASSLVRGAYNEQFF. The CDR3 DNA reads TGTGCCAGCAGCTTAGTCCGGGGGGCCTACAATGAGCAGTTCTTC. Variable domain in full (rest from reference TRBV7-9 and TRBJ2-1): DTGVSQNPRHKITKRGQNVTFRCDPISEHNRLYWYRQTLGQGPEFLTYFQNEAQLEKSRLLSDRFSAERPKGSFSTLEIQRTEQGDSAMYLCASSLVRGAYNEQFFGPGTRLTVL.

This rearrangement joins TRBV30 to TRBJ1-2, with no clear D. This CDR3 spans 12 amino acids. The germline V gene encodes CDR1 GTSNPN and CDR2 SVGIG (reference sequence). V dropped 0 bases and J dropped 8 bases, with 10 bases sitting between them. In DNA, the CDR3 is TGTGCCTGGAGTGTAGGCAGGCCGGGCTACACCTTC. This encodes CAWSVGRPGYTF.

The chain employs TRBV27 and TRBJ1-2; D might be TRBD1 (6 bases). Germline V gene sequence: CDR1 MNHEY, CDR2 SMNVEV (reference sequence). The V and J ends lost 6 bases and 1 base respectively, with 15 bases between them. There are 15 residues in the CDR3. The CDR3 is CASRSGAADNYGYTF. CDR3 sequence (DNA): TGTGCCAGCAGATCAGGGGCGGCGGATAACTATGGCTACACCTTC.